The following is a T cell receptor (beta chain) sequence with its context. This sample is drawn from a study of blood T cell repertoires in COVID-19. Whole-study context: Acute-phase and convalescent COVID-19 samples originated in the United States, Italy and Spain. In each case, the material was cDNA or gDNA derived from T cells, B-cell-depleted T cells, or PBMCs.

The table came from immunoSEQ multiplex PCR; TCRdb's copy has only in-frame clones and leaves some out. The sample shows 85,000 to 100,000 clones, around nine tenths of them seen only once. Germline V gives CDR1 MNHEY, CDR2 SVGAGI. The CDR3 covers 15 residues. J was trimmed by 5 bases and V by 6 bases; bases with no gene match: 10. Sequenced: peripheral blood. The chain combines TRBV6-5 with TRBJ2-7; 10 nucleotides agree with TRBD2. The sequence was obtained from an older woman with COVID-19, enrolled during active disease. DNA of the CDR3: TGTGCCAGCAGCCAAAGGGGACTAGCGAGGCACGAGCAGTACTTC. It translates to CASSQRGLARHEQYF.